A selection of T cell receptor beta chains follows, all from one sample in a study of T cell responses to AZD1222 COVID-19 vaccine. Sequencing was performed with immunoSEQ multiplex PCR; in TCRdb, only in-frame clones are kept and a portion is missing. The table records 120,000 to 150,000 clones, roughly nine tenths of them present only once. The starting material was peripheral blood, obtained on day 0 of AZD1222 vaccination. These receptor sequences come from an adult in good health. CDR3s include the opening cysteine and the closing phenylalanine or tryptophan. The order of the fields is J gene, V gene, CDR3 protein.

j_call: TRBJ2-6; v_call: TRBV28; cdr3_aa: CASSSPAAGANVLTF
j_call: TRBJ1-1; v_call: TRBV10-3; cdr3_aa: CATPGREQGLNTEAFF
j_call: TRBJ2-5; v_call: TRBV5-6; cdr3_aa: CASSLPGSKETQYF
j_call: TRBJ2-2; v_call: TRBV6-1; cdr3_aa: CASSDLTPNTGELFF
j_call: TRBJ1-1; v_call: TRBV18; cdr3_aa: CASSPVTENTEAFF
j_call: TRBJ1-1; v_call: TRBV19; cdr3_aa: CATSDRANTEAFF
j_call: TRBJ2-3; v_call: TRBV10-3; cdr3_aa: CAISESMTGGLAGADTQYF
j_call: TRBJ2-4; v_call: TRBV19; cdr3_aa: CASSISEVDIQYF
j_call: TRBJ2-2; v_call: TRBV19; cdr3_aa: CASSSRVEVGELFF
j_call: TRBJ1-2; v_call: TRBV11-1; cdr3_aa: CASSPRVRGRGYGYTF
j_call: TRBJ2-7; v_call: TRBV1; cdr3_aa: CTSSHSLAGRKEWSYEQYF
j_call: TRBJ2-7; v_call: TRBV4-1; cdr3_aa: CASSQERTGTEQYF
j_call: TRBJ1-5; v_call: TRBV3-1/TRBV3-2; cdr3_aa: CASTEWGSNQPQHF
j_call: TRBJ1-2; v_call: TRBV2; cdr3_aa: CASSPPGTTYGYTF
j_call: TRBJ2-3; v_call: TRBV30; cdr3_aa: CAWSFSRSPATHTDTQYF
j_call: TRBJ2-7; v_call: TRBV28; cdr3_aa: CATRKGTASSYEQYF
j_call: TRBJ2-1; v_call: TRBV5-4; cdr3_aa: CASSRQTPGDEQFF
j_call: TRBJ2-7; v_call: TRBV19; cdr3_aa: CASRMRMASYEQYF
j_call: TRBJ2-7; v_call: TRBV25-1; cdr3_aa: CASSERTGRGRSGEQYF
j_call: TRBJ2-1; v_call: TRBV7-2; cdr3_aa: CASSLTGDYNEQFF
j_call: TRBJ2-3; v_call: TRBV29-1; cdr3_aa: CSVEKTEGDTQYF
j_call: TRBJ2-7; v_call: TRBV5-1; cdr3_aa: CASSLVPQGAGGAGEQYF
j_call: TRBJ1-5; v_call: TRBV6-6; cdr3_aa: CASSLRGNQPQHF
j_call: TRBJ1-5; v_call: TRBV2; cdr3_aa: CASSETSLGQPQHF
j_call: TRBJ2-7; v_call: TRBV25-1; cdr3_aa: CASRRGGVVYEQYF
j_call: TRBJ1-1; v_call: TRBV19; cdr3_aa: CASIIERGPAFF
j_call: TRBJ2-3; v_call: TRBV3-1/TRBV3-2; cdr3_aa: CASSTTAGASTDTQYF
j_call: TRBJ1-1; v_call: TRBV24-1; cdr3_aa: CATSDLQGEAFF
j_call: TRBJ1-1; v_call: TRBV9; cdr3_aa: CASSRVQGGAEAFF
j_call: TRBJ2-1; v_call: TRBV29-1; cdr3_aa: CSVEGPGTSGDNEQFF
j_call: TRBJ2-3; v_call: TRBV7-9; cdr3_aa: CASSSFPDTQYF
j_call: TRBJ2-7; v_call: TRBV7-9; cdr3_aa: CASSGLAGGRYEQYF
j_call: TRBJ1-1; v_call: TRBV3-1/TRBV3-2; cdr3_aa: CASSLAANTEAFF
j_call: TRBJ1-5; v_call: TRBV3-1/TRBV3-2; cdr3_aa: CASSQTGWDQPQHF
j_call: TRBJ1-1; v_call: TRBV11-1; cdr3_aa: CASCYRDTEAFF
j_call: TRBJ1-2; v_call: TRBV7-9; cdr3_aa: CASSEDGRGDYGYTF
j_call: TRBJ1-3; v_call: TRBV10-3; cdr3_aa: CAISEDRGNTIYF
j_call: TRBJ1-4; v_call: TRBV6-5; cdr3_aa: CASSSPNEKLFF
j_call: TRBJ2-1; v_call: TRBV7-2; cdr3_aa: CASSSSMGYLSSYNEQFF
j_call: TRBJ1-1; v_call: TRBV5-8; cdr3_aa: CASSLTANTEAFF
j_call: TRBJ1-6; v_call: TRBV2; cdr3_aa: CASGGNAGYSPLHF
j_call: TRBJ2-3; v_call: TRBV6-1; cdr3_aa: CASSEALAGPDTQYF
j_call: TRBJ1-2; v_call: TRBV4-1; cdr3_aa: CASSQDEGHYNTF
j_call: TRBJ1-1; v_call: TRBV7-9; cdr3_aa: CASSLDQGPEAFF